This TCR beta chain comes out of a study of control samples from healthy donors and cancer patients. Assay used: immunoSEQ multiplex PCR; TCRdb lists only in-frame clones, some missing. The profile shows about 85,000 clones, just over 90% of them singletons. The sequence was collected from a woman between 18 and 30 years old in good health. Sequenced material: blood.

Here the CDR3 reads CSSLESSYNEQFF. The CDR3 DNA reads as TGCAGCTCCCTCGAAAGCTCCTACAATGAGCAGTTCTTC. This chain connects TRBV29-1 to TRBJ2-1; D not resolved. V was pared by 8 bases and J by 0 bases, with 11 bases between. Germline V gives CDR1 SQVTM, CDR2 ANQGSEA. This CDR3 is 13 amino acids long.